The clone carrying this TCR beta chain was observed at least ten times. Antigen: not known. This record comes from a study of Graves' ophthalmopathy and Graves' hyperthyroidism. Study observations and caveats: A 13-signature model separated ophthalmopathy from stable hyperthyroidism, about 90% sensitivity, just over 80% specificity. Most expanded clonotypes from thyroid (those above 0.001 frequency) were also found in blood.

Using RNA transcripts, the TCR beta CDR3 regions were amplified. The workflow started with a first-round RT-PCR run with HTBI primers and then moved on to a second-round multiplex PCR. One entry per CDR3 protein, called by TCRdb with MiXCR from the multiplex PCR reads. The data contain some 410,000 distinct CDR3 sequences, 20% to 25% of them singletons. The CDR3 has 17 amino acids. The germline V gene encodes CDR1 SQVTM and CDR2 ANQGSEA. V dropped 7 bases and J dropped 1; count of bases not matched to a gene: 17. Researchers classed hyperthyroidism as stable given no ophthalmopathy within 18 months of follow-up. The study excluded patients with other autoimmune diseases, uncontrolled infections, pregnancy or lactation.

This sequence was found in a woman under 30 with stable Graves' hyperthyroidism. V is TRBV29-1 and J is TRBJ1-1; TRBD1 aligns across 8 bases. The sequenced sample consisted of peripheral blood. Here the CDR3 reads CSARGGQGITKNTEAFF. In DNA, the CDR3 is TGCAGCGCTCGGGGCGGACAGGGTATAACAAAGAACACTGAAGCTTTCTTT.